This paragraph covers one T cell receptor beta chain sequence. Together with a sample-barcoded 5' primer, a J-beta primer mix was included in a second PCR lasting roughly 6 to 12 cycles. MiXCR, run by TCRdb on the 5' RACE reads, gives a single entry per CDR3 protein. The table has around 780,000 distinct CDR3 sequences, approximately 60% seen once. The sample comes from a study of blood T cells in healthy people across ages. CDR1 MNHEY and CDR2 SVGEGT come from the germline V gene. V was clipped by 5 bases and J by 4 bases, with 8 bases between them. This CDR3 region has 12 residues. The receptor was isolated from a man aged 35-49 years in good health. The chain recombines TRBV6-2 or TRBV6-3 with TRBJ1-2; D gene ambiguous. What was sequenced was blood. CDR3 sequence (DNA): TGTGCCAGCAGTCGGGAAGTCTATGGCTACACCTTC. Protein sequence: CASSREVYGYTF.